A selection of T cell receptor beta chains follows, all from one sample in a study of cytotoxic CD8 clonotypes in ibrutinib-treated CLL. Clones were read by immunoSEQ multiplex PCR, and TCRdb kept only the in-frame ones, dropping some. The sample includes approximately 140,000 clones, roughly 90% seen only once; the top ten take more than 10%. The material was PBMCs, obtained after 12 months of ibrutinib treatment. These receptors were collected from a human donor with chronic lymphocytic leukemia. The CDR3 runs from the conserved cysteine through the conserved F or W. D genes are given only for firm matches. Only some rows state a clone size, as once, few, many or a class for expanded clones.

J gene,clone size,V gene,D gene,CDR3 protein,CDR3 DNA
TRBJ1-2,.,TRBV6-1,.,CASREDRLGYGYTF,TGTGCCAGCAGGGAGGATCGTCTTGGGTATGGCTACACCTTC
TRBJ2-3,.,TRBV7-2,.,CASSSGFRGSDTQYF,TGTGCCAGCAGCTCCGGGTTTCGGGGGTCAGATACGCAGTATTTT
TRBJ2-1,.,TRBV6-5,.,CASSYFGEQFF,TGTGCCAGCAGTTACTTTGGCGAGCAGTTCTTC
TRBJ1-2,.,TRBV19,TRBD1,CASSNTDRGQDYTF,TGTGCCAGTAGTAACACTGACAGGGGGCAAGACTACACCTTC
TRBJ2-7,once,TRBV19,.,CASSNPANRYEQYF,TGTGCCAGTAGTAACCCTGCTAACAGATACGAGCAGTACTTC
TRBJ2-5,.,TRBV19,.,CASSIRPGTQETQYF,TGTGCCAGTAGTATCCGCCCGGGCACTCAAGAGACCCAGTACTTC
TRBJ2-1,.,TRBV27,TRBD2,CASTLGGRAANEQFF,TGTGCCAGCACCCTAGGAGGGAGGGCCGCCAATGAGCAGTTCTTC
TRBJ1-4,.,TRBV27,TRBD1,CASSRRQGVEKLFF,TGTGCCAGCAGTCGAAGACAGGGGGTAGAAAAACTGTTTTTT
TRBJ2-1,.,TRBV15,.,CATSRPKVYNEQFF,TGTGCCACCAGCAGGCCGAAGGTATACAATGAGCAGTTCTTC
TRBJ2-7,.,TRBV9,.,CASSVDLSAAGEQYF,TGTGCCAGCAGCGTAGATCTCAGCGCTGCGGGCGAGCAGTACTTC
TRBJ2-3,.,TRBV5-1,TRBD2,CATQTSGDYTDTQYF,TGCGCCACCCAGACTAGCGGAGACTACACAGATACGCAGTATTTT
TRBJ2-2,.,TRBV6-6,.,CASSPLGVSTGELFF,TGTGCCAGCAGCCCACTGGGGGTTAGCACCGGGGAGCTGTTTTTT
TRBJ1-1,.,TRBV27,.,CASSLEGVSEAFF,TGTGCCAGCAGTTTAGAAGGGGTTTCTGAAGCTTTCTTT
TRBJ2-2,.,TRBV28,.,CASTVSWAGELFF,TGTGCCAGCACAGTGTCCTGGGCCGGGGAGCTGTTTTTT
TRBJ2-5,few,TRBV13,.,CASTLGGGGETQYF,TGTGCCAGCACCCTGGGTGGAGGAGGAGAGACCCAGTACTTC
TRBJ2-1,.,TRBV4-1,.,CASSQDPGHNEQFF,TGCGCCAGCAGCCAAGATCCCGGGCACAATGAGCAGTTCTTC
TRBJ1-5,.,TRBV28,TRBD1,CASSWTGVDQPQHF,TGTGCCAGCAGTTGGACAGGGGTGGATCAGCCCCAGCATTTT
TRBJ2-5,few,TRBV11-3,TRBD1,CASSSRQGSGTQYF,TGTGCCAGCAGCTCTCGACAGGGAAGTGGGACCCAGTACTTC
TRBJ2-7,.,TRBV7-2,.,CASSLEGMWSYEQYF,TGTGCCAGCAGCTTAGAGGGAATGTGGTCCTACGAGCAGTACTTC
TRBJ2-6,.,TRBV7-9,.,CASSWTGAGANVLTF,TGTGCCAGCAGCTGGACGGGGGCTGGGGCCAACGTCCTGACTTTC
TRBJ2-1,many,TRBV9,.,CASSPWTQGNEQFF,TGTGCCAGCAGCCCCTGGACCCAGGGCAATGAGCAGTTCTTC
TRBJ2-3,.,TRBV2,.,CASSLGSGSTQDTQYF,TGTGCCAGCAGTTTAGGTAGCGGAAGTACACAAGATACGCAGTATTTT
TRBJ2-5,.,TRBV6-5,.,CASTNPPVGTQYF,TGTGCCAGCACTAACCCTCCCGTGGGGACCCAGTACTTC
TRBJ1-4,.,TRBV28,TRBD1,CASSFLQGARKLFF,TGTGCCAGCAGTTTTTTACAGGGGGCCAGAAAACTGTTTTTT
TRBJ1-1,.,TRBV5-1,.,CASSLAENTEAFF,TGCGCCAGCAGCTTGGCAGAGAACACTGAAGCTTTCTTT
TRBJ1-3,few,TRBV4-2,.,CASSQAAAGSGNTIYF,TGTGCCAGCAGCCAAGCGGCAGCGGGGTCTGGAAACACCATATATTTT
TRBJ1-5,.,TRBV2,.,CASRRSDSNQPQHF,TGTGCCAGCAGGAGGTCAGATAGCAATCAGCCCCAGCATTTT
TRBJ1-1,.,TRBV7-9,.,CASSPVGTEAFF,TGTGCCAGCAGCCCTGTGGGCACGGAAGCTTTCTTT
TRBJ2-1,.,TRBV5-1,.,CASSVGAIDNEQFF,TGCGCCAGCAGCGTTGGCGCCATCGACAATGAGCAGTTCTTC
TRBJ2-5,.,TRBV5-1,TRBD1,CASSPTGQGFGETQYF,TGCGCCAGCAGCCCGACGGGACAGGGTTTTGGGGAGACCCAGTACTTC
TRBJ2-7,once,TRBV7-3,.,CASSLTPQNYEQYF,TGTGCCAGCAGCTTAACGCCCCAGAACTACGAGCAGTACTTC
TRBJ2-3,.,TRBV28,.,CASSFQGLEADTQYF,TGTGCCAGCAGTTTCCAGGGTCTGGAAGCAGATACGCAGTATTTT
TRBJ2-4,.,TRBV7-2,.,CASSRLNIGSKNIQYF,TGTGCCAGCAGCCGGTTAAACATCGGTTCCAAAAACATTCAGTACTTC
TRBJ2-7,.,TRBV4-1,TRBD2,CASSPGLAGFSSYEQYF,TGCGCCAGCAGCCCCGGACTAGCGGGATTTAGCTCCTACGAGCAGTACTTC
TRBJ2-5,once,TRBV28,TRBD2,CASSWLAVQETQYF,TGTGCCAGCAGTTGGCTAGCGGTCCAAGAGACCCAGTACTTC
TRBJ2-7,.,TRBV7-2,.,CASSLGTLDYEQYF,TGTGCCAGCAGCTTAGGGACATTAGACTACGAGCAGTACTTC
TRBJ2-7,once,TRBV4-2,TRBD2,CASSPRTSGSGEQYF,TGTGCCAGCAGCCCGAGGACTAGCGGGTCCGGGGAGCAGTACTTC
TRBJ2-2,.,TRBV5-1,TRBD1,CASSLGQGNTGELFF,TGCGCCAGCAGCTTGGGACAGGGGAACACCGGGGAGCTGTTTTTT
TRBJ2-1,.,TRBV7-7,.,CATARGFYNEQFF,TGTGCTACGGCTCGGGGTTTCTACAATGAGCAGTTCTTC
TRBJ2-5,.,TRBV27,.,CASSSRGQETQYF,TGTGCCAGCAGTTCCAGGGGTCAAGAGACCCAGTACTTC
TRBJ1-4,.,TRBV25-1,.,CASSPREKLFF,TGTGCCAGCAGTCCTAGGGAAAAACTGTTTTTT